These 6 T cell receptor beta chains originate from one sample sequenced in a study of Ad26.COV2.S vaccination and SARS-CoV-2 variants. As for treatment: 15 to 20 received Ad26.COV2.S at low or high dose, single or two shots; roughly five received placebo; per-sample allocation not given. Specimen acquisition occurred on day 63 following the initial vaccine or placebo injection. Libraries were prepared by immunoSEQ multiplex PCR; TCRdb keeps only in-frame clonotypes and omits some of them. The repertoire holds fewer than 500,000 clones, with approximately 89% as singletons. Specimen: peripheral blood, collected in a trial of Ad26.COV2.S vaccine versus placebo. All receptors derive from a person aged 18-60 years who received the Ad26.COV2.S COVID-19 vaccine or a placebo.

The chain couples TRBV5-1 to TRBJ2-5; unclear D gene. Per germline, CDR1 SGHRS and CDR2 YFSETQ. This CDR3 is built from 13 residues. The ends were cut back, 9 bases at V and 1 base at J, with 13 bases in the middle. CDR3 protein: CATRTQTQETQYF. Here the CDR3 DNA reads TGCGCCACCCGGACCCAGACCCAAGAGACCCAGTACTTC.

The gene calls are TRBV19 and TRBJ1-1, with 7 nucleotides matching TRBD1. This CDR3 is built from 11 residues. Germline CDR1 is LNHDA and CDR2 is SQIVND (reference sequence). The V and J ends lost 7 bases and 8 bases, in that order; junction bases with no gene match: 4. CDR3 residues: CASTTGLEAFF. The CDR3 DNA follows: TGTGCCAGTACGACAGGGCTGGAAGCTTTCTTT.

The chain links TRBV4-2 to TRBJ2-3, with TRBD2 as a possible D gene (7 bases). The CDR3 contains 15 residues. V gave up 0 bases and J gave up 5 bases, with 12 bases separating them. Germline-derived CDR1 and CDR2 are LGHNA and YNFKEQ. The DNA for the CDR3 is TGTGCCAGCAGCCAAGAAAAGGGGGGGATAGATACGCAGTATTTT. Translated: CASSQEKGGIDTQYF.

This chain uses TRBV11-2 with TRBJ2-2, with D hard to call. The CDR3 totals 13 residues. In germline, CDR1 is SGHAT, CDR2 FQNNGV. V was shortened by 1 base and J by 5 bases, with 5 bases between the two germline ends. The CDR3 loop is CASSLGTTGELFF. CDR3 DNA sequence: TGTGCCAGCAGCTTAGGGACGACCGGGGAGCTGTTTTTT.

The chain joins TRBV5-4 to TRBJ1-1, with D hard to call. Germline CDR1 reads SGHNT; CDR2 reads YYREEE (reference sequence). The CDR3 runs 15 residues. Trimming removed 0 bases at V and 3 bases at J, with 12 bases between. CDR3 DNA sequence: TGTGCCAGCAGCTTGGGCCGCAGGCCTGACACTGAAGCTTTCTTT. Residues: CASSLGRRPDTEAFF. Using reference TRBV5-4 and TRBJ1-1 for the parts outside the CDR3, the full variable domain is ETGVTQSPTHLIKTRGQQVTLRCSSQSGHNTVSWYQQALGQGPQFIFQYYREEENGRGNFPPRFSGLQFPNYSSELNVNALELDDSALYLCASSLGRRPDTEAFFGQGTRLTVV.

The chain is built from TRBV4-1 and TRBJ1-1; D remains ambiguous. Germline V gene lookup returns CDR1 MGHRA and CDR2 YSYEKL. This CDR3 contains 15 residues. Trimming left V 2 bases short and J 1 base short, with 11 bases between. CDR3 residues: CASSQFGRGNTEAFF. The CDR3 DNA is TGCGCCAGCAGCCAATTCGGGAGAGGGAACACTGAAGCTTTCTTT.